The 20 T cell receptor beta chains listed next were all sequenced from one sample in a study of metastatic and nonmetastatic thyroid tumors. Prior to thyroid surgery, none of the patients had received any treatment. With MiXCR, TCRdb called clones anew from the PCR reads. The table lists some 64,000 clones, 4% to 4.5% of them singletons. The sequencing sample was made of blood. The origin of the receptors is a female donor with papillary thyroid cancer or a benign thyroid nodule (not recorded which). Some clones in this sample may be carry-over from other donors' samples.

This clone was observed many times. This chain uses TRBV19 with TRBJ2-7, with 7 positions matching TRBD1. The J segment lost 3 bases and the V segment lost 8 bases, leaving 13 bases of the junction unmatched. The V gene's germline CDR1 is LNHDA and CDR2 SQIVND (reference sequence). The CDR3 covers 15 residues. CDR3 coding DNA: TGTGCCAGTCGACCCCTGACAGGGCCCCACTACGAGCAGTACTTC. Translation gives CASRPLTGPHYEQYF.

This clone was counted many times. This may stem from a read error, because a much larger clone lies one nucleotide away. The chain has TRBV6-1 and TRBJ1-5, with 8 bases that match TRBD1. The CDR3 loop spans 13 amino acids. CDR1 MNHNS and CDR2 SASEGT come from the germline V gene. CDR3 bases: TGCGCCAGCAGTTACGGACAGGGTCAGCCCCAGCATTTT. Protein product: CASSYGQGQPQHF.

This clone was found many times. The chain has TRBV11-2 and TRBJ2-5, with D tentatively TRBD2 (5 bases). CDR1 SGHAT and CDR2 FQNNGV come from the germline V gene. V gave up 5 bases and J gave up 7 bases, with 23 bases separating them. The CDR3 has 16 amino acids. The CDR3 region has the DNA TGTGCCAGCAGCGGTGAATCTGGGATGAGTCGGGGGACCCAGTACTTC. Its translation is CASSGESGMSRGTQYF.

Many counts were recorded for this clone. V usage is TRBV24-1 and J usage is TRBJ2-1, with 7 bases that match TRBD1. The CDR3 runs 14 residues. J gave up 9 bases and V 4 bases, and 8 bases lay outside the gene matches. CDR1 is KGHDR and CDR2 is SFDVKD in the germline V gene. The CDR3 DNA follows: TGTGCCACCAGTGAACCGACAGGGTGGGGTGAGCAGTTCTTC. This translates into CATSEPTGWGEQFF.

At least ten counts were recorded for this clone. This chain joins TRBV11-3 and TRBJ2-2; 9 nucleotides align to TRBD2. Germline V gene data show CDR1 as SGHNT and CDR2 as YENEEA. The ends lost 4 bases at V and 4 bases at J; junction bases unmatched: 1. There are 14 residues in the CDR3. The CDR3 sequence: CASSSSGTTGELFF. The CDR3 region has the DNA TGTGCCAGCAGCTCTAGCGGGACCACCGGGGAGCTGTTTTTT.

This clone was found many times. J is TRBJ1-2 and V is TRBV18; 9 nucleotides align to TRBD1. Germline V gene lookup returns CDR1 KGHSH and CDR2 LQKENI. V gave up 2 bases and J gave up 5 bases; unmatched junction bases: 6. This CDR3 has 15 amino acids. For the CDR3, the DNA is TGTGCCAGCTCACCAGGGGCCGGACAGGGGTATGGCTACACCTTC. Its protein product is CASSPGAGQGYGYTF.

This clone was detected ten times or more. Sequence at one end of the junction differs from germline and may be a read error. CDR3 loop: CSARDQIATQTQHF. CDR3 DNA sequence: TGCAGTGCTAGAGACCAGATCGCCACGCAGACCCAGCACTTC. This sequence joins TRBV20-1 and TRBJ2-5; D uncertain. Looked up from germline, CDR1 is DFQATT and CDR2 is SNEGSKA (reference sequence). The CDR3 consists of 14 residues.

As concerns this clone: Lacking the conserved final phenylalanine or tryptophan, this CDR3 likely reflects a read error. This rearrangement joins TRBV30 to TRBJ1-5, with D uncertain. The V gene lost 2 bases and the J gene lost 0 bases, with 23 bases spanning the gap. CDR3 length equals 19 residues. Germline assignment: CDR1 GTSNPN and CDR2 SVGIG (reference sequence). The CDR3 here is CAWSTGSYILPNSNQPQHL. CDR3 DNA sequence: TGTGCCTGGAGTACCGGGAGTTATATTCTTCCCAATAGCAATCAGCCCCAGCATCTT.

This clone appeared many times. The rearrangement links TRBV28 to TRBJ2-7; 9 positions agree with TRBD1. After removal of 5 bases from V and 2 bases from J, the junction contained 4 bases not matched to a gene. The CDR3 loop spans 14 amino acids. Germline V gives CDR1 MDHEN, CDR2 SYDVKM. The DNA of the CDR3 is TGTGCCAGCAGTCAACAGGGGGCGACCTACGAGCAGTACTTC. Its protein is CASSQQGATYEQYF.

This clone has a count of ten or more. The V call is TRBV5-1, the J call TRBJ2-5; TRBD2 agrees at 8 bases. V was pared by 0 bases and J by 5 bases, with 9 bases of the junction left unmatched. The length of the CDR3 is 16 residues. Germline V gene sequence: CDR1 SGHRS, CDR2 YFSETQ. The CDR3 DNA follows: TGCGCCAGCAGCTTGGGAAGCGGGAGTGGGAAGGAGACCCAGTACTTC. Residues: CASSLGSGSGKETQYF. The entire variable domain, with the rest obtained from reference TRBV5-1 and TRBJ2-5, is as follows: KAGVTQTPRYLIKTRGQQVTLSCSPISGHRSVSWYQQTPGQGLQFLFEYFSETQRNKGNFPGRFSGRQFSNSRSEMNVSTLELGDSALYLCASSLGSGSGKETQYFGPGTRLLVL.

Many counts were recorded for this clone. The genes are TRBV19 and TRBJ2-1; TRBD1 aligns across 9 bases. The J segment lost 8 bases and the V segment lost 4 bases, leaving 9 bases of the junction unmatched. Germline V gene sequence: CDR1 LNHDA, CDR2 SQIVND (reference sequence). The CDR3 runs 15 residues. CDR3 sequence (DNA): TGTGCCAGTAGTAGGGGGGACAGGGTGCGGGATGAGCAGTTCTTC. Translation: CASSRGDRVRDEQFF.

This clone was observed at least ten times. This sequence joins TRBV12-3 or TRBV12-4 and TRBJ2-1; TRBD1 or TRBD2 may be the D gene (6 bases each). V shed 7 bases and J shed 7 bases, with 14 bases lying between them. This CDR3 is 13 amino acids long. Here the CDR3 DNA reads TGTGCCAGCACCCGGGGGCGCGGTAATGAGCAGTTCTTC. It specifies CASTRGRGNEQFF.

About this clone: One junction end does not reproduce the germline sequence, and a read error may be involved. This chain connects TRBV28 to TRBJ1-2; 7 bases map to TRBD1. CDR1 and CDR2 (germline): MDHEN, SYDVKM. The CDR3 spans 15 residues. CDR3 coding DNA: TGTGCCAGCACTCAGATCGGGACAGTGTCCTATGGCCACACCTTC. It yields the protein CASTQIGTVSYGHTF.

In this sample, this clone turned up a few times. No conserved phenylalanine or tryptophan ends this CDR3, so it is likely a read error. This rearrangement joins TRBV6-2 or TRBV6-3 to TRBJ1-5; D is unclear. The CDR3 is 15 amino acids. The germline CDR1 and CDR2 sequences are MNHEY and SVGEGT. The CDR3, as DNA: TGTGCCAGCAGACACCTGGGCCGTAGCAATCAGCCGCAGCATCTT. It is translated as CASRHLGRSNQPQHL.

As for this clone: One junction end disagrees with the germline gene, perhaps due to a read error. V usage is TRBV6-1 and J usage is TRBJ2-2, with a tentative D call TRBD2 (5 bases). In germline, CDR1 is MNHNS, CDR2 SASEGT. CDR3 length: 14 residues. The CDR3 DNA sequence: TGTGCCAGCCGGGTGGGATCGAACACCGGGGAGCTGTCTTTT. Its translation: CASRVGSNTGELSF.

This clone has a count of ten or more. The DNA of the CDR3 is TGTGCCAGCAGCTTAGGTCCTACAGATACGCAGTATTTT. Residues: CASSLGPTDTQYF. This chain joins TRBV7-9 and TRBJ2-3; D not certain. The ends were cut back, 1 base at V and 3 bases at J, with 5 bases in the middle. CDR3 length: 13 residues. Germline lookup yields CDR1 SEHNR and CDR2 FQNEAQ (reference sequence). Full variable domain (remainder filled in from reference TRBV7-9 and TRBJ2-3): DTGVSQNPRHKITKRGQNVTFRCDPISEHNRLYWYRQTLGQGPEFLTYFQNEAQLEKSRLLSDRFSAERPKGSFSTLEIQRTEQGDSAMYLCASSLGPTDTQYFGPGTRLTVL.

This clone was recorded at least ten times. The chain has TRBV7-2 and TRBJ2-1; D tentatively fits TRBD1 or TRBD2 (5 bases each). Germline V gene lookup returns CDR1 SGHTA and CDR2 FQGNSA. The CDR3 runs 14 residues. V was pared by 6 bases and J by 1 base, with 10 bases between. This CDR3 is CASSPGPSYNEQFF. In nucleotides, the CDR3 is TGTGCCAGCAGTCCGGGACCTTCCTACAATGAGCAGTTCTTC.

With regard to this clone: A much larger clone is a single base away; this may be a read error. The chain is built from TRBV16 and TRBJ1-3, with D unresolved. Per the germline V gene, CDR1 is KGHSY and CDR2 is FQNENV. This CDR3 region has 15 residues. CDR3 sequence reads: CARSQTSGSGNTIYF. The CDR3 nucleotides are TGTGCCAGAAGCCAAACTTCAGGATCTGGAAACACCATATATTTT.

This clone was counted between two and nine times. The gene calls are TRBV27 and TRBJ1-2; a weak D match, TRBD1 (5 bases). The germline V gene encodes CDR1 MNHEY and CDR2 SMNVEV (reference sequence). V was clipped by 6 bases and J by 9 bases, with 20 bases between them. The CDR3 spans 14 residues. The chain's CDR3 is CASSLSGGPASYTF. The CDR3 bases are TGTGCCAGCAGCCTAAGTGGGGGTCCGGCTAGCTACACCTTC.

This clone has just a few counts. V is TRBV20-1 and J is TRBJ2-1; D possibly matches TRBD1 or TRBD2 (6 bases each). The CDR3 totals 16 residues. Trimming shortened V by 3 bases and J by 8 bases, and 23 bases separated the two germline ends. The germline CDR1 and CDR2 sequences are DFQATT and SNEGSKA (reference sequence). The CDR3 bases are TGCAGTGCTAGTGGCGTCGAGGGGGAGGTCCTGGATGAGCAGTTCTTC. Protein: CSASGVEGEVLDEQFF.